Below, 6 T cell receptor beta chains from the same sample are listed, as sequenced in a study of a mutant IDH1 vaccine in newly diagnosed glioma. Sequenced by immunoSEQ multiplex PCR; TCRdb stores in-frame clones only, minus some. Found here are 35,000 to 40,000 clones, 75% of them singletons; the top ten hold about 8.1%. Specified time point: week 47, end of study. Vaccination comprised doses that each held 300 ug of mutant IDH1 20-mer peptide, plus topical imiquimod. Their target antigens are unknown. The sequences come from PBMCs, collected from a glioma patient whose treatment included an IDH1 peptide vaccine. These receptors all stem from a man in his forties with glioma.

The V and J genes are TRBV19 and TRBJ2-4; D is unresolved. Trimming took 6 bases from V and 8 from J, leaving 20 bases between them. The germline gives CDR1 LNHDA, CDR2 SQIVND (reference sequence). This CDR3 is 15 amino acids long. CDR3 sequence (DNA): TGTGCCAGTAGCTCCCCCCCGGGTGGTTCGGACATTCAGTACTTC. This translates into CASSSPPGGSDIQYF. The full variable domain, with the rest looked up from reference TRBV19 and TRBJ2-4, is DGGITQSPKYLFRKEGQNVTLSCEQNLNHDAMYWYRQDPGQGLRLIYYSQIVNDFQKGDIAEGYSVSREKKESFPLTVTSAQKNPTAFYLCASSSPPGGSDIQYFGAGTRLSVL.

The V gene is TRBV6-1, the J gene TRBJ2-1; the D is unclear. The germline V gene has CDR1 MNHNS and CDR2 SASEGT. V was trimmed by 7 bases and J by 3 bases, leaving 16 bases between them. The CDR3 covers 15 residues. The CDR3 reads CASTAADSDYNEQFF. In DNA, the CDR3 is TGTGCCAGCACCGCCGCGGATTCAGACTACAATGAGCAGTTCTTC.

The chain joins TRBV11-2 to TRBJ1-5, with a tentative D call TRBD1 (5 bases). CDR1 is SGHAT and CDR2 is FQNNGV in the germline V gene. Trimming cost V 0 bases and J 3 bases, with 9 bases left between them. The CDR3 sequence is 15 residues long. The CDR3 nucleotides read TGTGCCAGCAGCTTAGATGGGGGTCCCAATCAGCCCCAGCATTTT. Its translation: CASSLDGGPNQPQHF.

The V call is TRBV9, the J call TRBJ1-2; TRBD1 matches 10 bases. V gave up 2 bases and J gave up 6 bases; unmatched junction bases: 10. Per germline, CDR1 SGDLS and CDR2 YYNGEE. This CDR3 comprises 16 residues. The CDR3 sequence: CASSVPDRGRWNGYTF. CDR3 nucleotides: TGTGCCAGCAGCGTTCCAGACAGGGGGCGATGGAATGGCTACACCTTC.

This clone is a singleton in its sample. The chain carries TRBV7-2 and TRBJ2-1; D gene unclear. This CDR3 has 14 residues. The ends were cut back, 1 base at V and 4 bases at J, with 8 bases in the middle. Germline values: CDR1 SGHTA, CDR2 FQGNSA. Here the CDR3 reads CASSLVAQYNEQFF. The DNA of the CDR3 is TGTGCCAGCAGCTTAGTGGCTCAGTACAATGAGCAGTTCTTC.

The chain carries TRBV7-9 and TRBJ2-5, with D perhaps TRBD1 (5 bases). CDR3 length equals 12 residues. CDR1 is SEHNR, CDR2 FQNEAQ, per germline (reference sequence). Trimming pared 1 base from V and 7 bases from J, leaving 7 bases between. The CDR3 bases are TGTGCCAGCAGCTTAGAAACAGGGACCCAGTACTTC. Translation gives CASSLETGTQYF. The full variable domain, its missing parts supplied by reference TRBV7-9 and TRBJ2-5, is DTGVSQNPRHKITKRGQNVTFRCDPISEHNRLYWYRQTLGQGPEFLTYFQNEAQLEKSRLLSDRFSAERPKGSFSTLEIQRTEQGDSAMYLCASSLETGTQYFGPGTRLLVL.